This T cell receptor beta chain originates from a study of blood T cell repertoires in COVID-19. Profiled with immunoSEQ multiplex PCR; TCRdb holds only in-frame clones, not every one. The data hold roughly 250,000 clones, with approximately 83% observed a single time. The length of the CDR3 is 12 residues. The V gene lost 2 bases and the J gene lost 8 bases, with 6 bases spanning the gap. CDR1 is MDHEN and CDR2 is SYDVKM in the germline V gene. The sequenced sample was peripheral blood. This receptor was obtained from a woman of 80 years or more with acute or convalescent COVID-19. The chain is built from TRBV28 and TRBJ1-4; no clear D. CDR3 residues: CASSLRREKLFF. The CDR3, as DNA: TGTGCCAGCAGTTTACGTCGGGAAAAACTGTTTTTT.